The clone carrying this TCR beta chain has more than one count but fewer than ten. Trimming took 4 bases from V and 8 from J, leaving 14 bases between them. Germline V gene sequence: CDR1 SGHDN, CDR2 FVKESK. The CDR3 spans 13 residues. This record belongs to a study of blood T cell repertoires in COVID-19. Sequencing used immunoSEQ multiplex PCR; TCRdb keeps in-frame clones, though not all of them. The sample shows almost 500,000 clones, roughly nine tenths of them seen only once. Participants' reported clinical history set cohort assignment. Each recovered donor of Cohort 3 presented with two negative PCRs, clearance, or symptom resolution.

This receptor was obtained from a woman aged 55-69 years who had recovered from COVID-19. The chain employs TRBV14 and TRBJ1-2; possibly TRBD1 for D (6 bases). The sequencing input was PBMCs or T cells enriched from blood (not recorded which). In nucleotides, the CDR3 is TGTGCCAGCAGCCCATGGACAGCCCGGGGCTACACCTTC. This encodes CASSPWTARGYTF.